Each of the 30 T cell receptor beta chains below was sequenced from the same sample in a study of shared clonotypes between healthy human individuals. Method: immunoSEQ multiplex PCR; TCRdb's copy keeps in-frame clones and lacks some. The table has approximately 1.5 million clones, 98% seen once. What was sequenced was naive CD4+ T cells sorted from blood. Subset in this sample: CD45RA+ positively selected. The receptors shown here come from a man aged 30 to 45 in good health.

The J gene is TRBJ2-7, the V gene TRBV28; no definite D call. Trimming removed 3 bases at V and 2 bases at J, with 14 bases between. Per the germline V gene, CDR1 is MDHEN and CDR2 is SYDVKM. The CDR3 length is 15 residues. The CDR3 region is CASSFLDFLPYEQYF. For the CDR3, the DNA is TGTGCCAGCAGTTTCCTAGATTTCCTTCCCTACGAGCAGTACTTC.

The J gene is TRBJ2-7, the V gene TRBV5-4; TRBD1 is a possible D gene (6 bases). The CDR3 sequence is 16 residues long. V was pared by 4 bases and J by 0 bases, with 17 bases between. Germline lookup yields CDR1 SGHNT and CDR2 YYREEE (reference sequence). The CDR3 protein is CASSTFGTSSSYEQYF. CDR3 nucleotides: TGTGCCAGCAGCACATTCGGGACATCAAGCTCCTACGAGCAGTACTTC.

The rearrangement links TRBV9 to TRBJ2-3; D call uncertain. Germline V gene data show CDR1 as SGDLS and CDR2 as YYNGEE. V lost 0 bases and J 5 bases, leaving 13 bases between the germline ends. The CDR3 runs 15 residues. This CDR3 reads CASSVARNYGDTQYF. The CDR3 region has the DNA TGTGCCAGCAGCGTAGCTAGAAATTACGGAGATACGCAGTATTTT.

This clone was counted a single time. The chain is built from TRBV27 and TRBJ2-1; 10 bases are a match to TRBD2. V gave up 3 bases and J gave up 12 bases; unmatched junction bases: 20. This CDR3 spans 18 amino acids. The V gene's germline CDR1 is MNHEY and CDR2 SMNVEV (reference sequence). CDR3 protein: CASSFYSFTSGTLNGQFF. The CDR3 coding sequence is TGTGCCAGCAGTTTTTATTCCTTCACTAGCGGGACCCTAAACGGGCAGTTCTTC.

The rearrangement joins TRBV7-2 to TRBJ2-5; D is undetermined. Trimming stripped 4 bases from V and 5 bases from J, with 5 bases between. The CDR3 has 11 residues. CDR1 is SGHTA, CDR2 FQGNSA, per germline. The CDR3 region has the DNA TGTGCCAGCAGCTCCGTCGAGACCCAGTACTTC. It encodes CASSSVETQYF. Using reference TRBV7-2 and TRBJ2-5 for the parts outside the CDR3, the full variable domain is GAGVSQSPSNKVTEKGKDVELRCDPISGHTALYWYRQSLGQGLEFLIYFQGNSAPDKSGLPSDRFSAERTGGSVSTLTIQRTQQEDSAVYLCASSSVETQYFGPGTRLLVL.

The genes are TRBV4-3 and TRBJ2-7; no clear D. Trimming removed 5 bases at V and 0 bases at J, with 8 bases between. Germline V gene sequence: CDR1 LGHNA, CDR2 YSLEER. The CDR3 length is 13 residues. For the CDR3, the DNA is TGCGCCAGCAGCTCCCGGCCCTCCTACGAGCAGTACTTC. Translated, it gives CASSSRPSYEQYF.

This rearrangement joins TRBV7-6 to TRBJ2-3, with 10 bases matching TRBD1. V was clipped by 2 bases and J by 6 bases; unmatched bases: 8. This CDR3 is 16 amino acids long. Per the germline V gene, CDR1 is SGHVS and CDR2 is FNYEAQ. Written as DNA, the CDR3 is TGTGCCAGCAGCTTACATCCGGGACAGGGGTGGGATACGCAGTATTTT. Translation gives CASSLHPGQGWDTQYF.

The chain links TRBV11-2 to TRBJ2-1; TRBD2 matches 9 bases. CDR1 and CDR2 (germline): SGHAT, FQNNGV. V lost 5 bases to trimming and J lost 7 bases; unmatched junction nucleotides: 12. The CDR3 runs 16 residues. In DNA, the CDR3 is TGTGCCAGCAGCGACCTCGTAGCGGGAGTAGTTAATGAGCAGTTCTTC. Translation: CASSDLVAGVVNEQFF.

This chain links TRBV28 with TRBJ2-5; possible D gene TRBD1, 5 bases. The V end was cut by 3 bases, the J end by 4 bases, with 15 bases between. Germline V gene lookup returns CDR1 MDHEN and CDR2 SYDVKM. The CDR3 length is 15 residues. CDR3 protein: CASSLTRARRETQYF. CDR3 nucleotide sequence: TGTGCCAGCAGTTTGACCAGGGCGAGGCGAGAGACCCAGTACTTC.

This chain links TRBV28 with TRBJ1-1; 8 bases align to TRBD1. The ends lost 4 bases at V and 1 base at J; junction bases unmatched: 8. Germline loops: CDR1 MDHEN, CDR2 SYDVKM. The CDR3 covers 16 residues. CDR3 in DNA: TGTGCCAGCAGTTATCCCAGGGGGCAGGGGAACACTGAAGCTTTCTTT. Its translation is CASSYPRGQGNTEAFF.

The genes are TRBV28 and TRBJ1-5; D uncertain. CDR1 and CDR2 from the germline V gene are MDHEN and SYDVKM. The CDR3 length is 15 residues. V gave up 4 bases and J gave up 4 bases, with 14 bases separating them. The CDR3 protein is CASSSTFGENQPQHF. CDR3 bases: TGTGCCAGCAGTTCCACTTTTGGGGAAAATCAGCCCCAGCATTTT.

The chain uses TRBV5-1 and TRBJ2-7; TRBD2 matches 8 bases. The length of the CDR3 is 16 residues. Germline V gives CDR1 SGHRS, CDR2 YFSETQ. Trimming removed 2 bases from V and 3 bases from J; junction bases left unmatched: 10. The CDR3 DNA is TGCGCCAGCAGCTTAGGACTAGCCCAAATTGACTACGAGCAGTACTTC. Encoded protein: CASSLGLAQIDYEQYF.

Points on this clone: Other nucleotide sequences from this sample produce the same CDR3. V gene TRBV19 combines with J gene TRBJ1-1; the D is unclear. CDR1 and CDR2 from the germline V gene are LNHDA and SQIVND (reference sequence). The V gene lost 3 bases and the J gene lost 4 bases, with 9 bases spanning the gap. CDR3 length: 13 residues. CDR3 sequence reads: CASSIDRGTEAFF. CDR3 bases: TGTGCCAGTAGTATCGATCGGGGCACTGAAGCTTTCTTT. The whole variable domain, filled in from reference TRBV19 and TRBJ1-1, reads DGGITQSPKYLFRKEGQNVTLSCEQNLNHDAMYWYRQDPGQGLRLIYYSQIVNDFQKGDIAEGYSVSREKKESFPLTVTSAQKNPTAFYLCASSIDRGTEAFFGQGTRLTVV.

The chain links TRBV18 to TRBJ2-1; D may be TRBD2 (5 bases). CDR3 length: 12 residues. V lost 6 bases to trimming and J lost 8 bases, with 11 bases between them. The germline gives CDR1 KGHSH, CDR2 LQKENI. The CDR3 loop reads CASSGGIDEQFF. The CDR3 DNA is TGTGCCAGCTCCGGAGGTATTGATGAGCAGTTCTTC.

With regard to this clone: Other nucleotide sequences from this sample produce the same CDR3. This chain uses TRBV28 with TRBJ1-1; D is uncertain. The germline V gene has CDR1 MDHEN and CDR2 SYDVKM. This CDR3 has 12 residues. V lost 2 bases, J lost 6 bases, and 7 bases lay in between. The CDR3 sequence is CASSLVGSEAFF. Here the CDR3 DNA reads TGTGCCAGCAGTTTAGTTGGATCTGAAGCTTTCTTT.

The J gene is TRBJ1-2, the V gene TRBV25-1; TRBD1 is a possible D gene (6 bases). This CDR3 comprises 14 residues. Germline CDR1 is MGHDK and CDR2 is SYGVNS. The V end was cut by 2 bases, the J end by 4 bases, with 11 bases between. The CDR3 nucleotides read TGTGCCAGCAGTGAAGCGGACAGACTCTATGGCTACACCTTC. Its protein is CASSEADRLYGYTF.

The chain is built from TRBV27 and TRBJ1-2; D perhaps matches TRBD1 (6 bases). The germline V gene has CDR1 MNHEY and CDR2 SMNVEV (reference sequence). The CDR3 consists of 14 residues. The germline V and J ends were trimmed by 5 bases and 1 base, with 11 bases remaining between them. The CDR3 here is CASSPGTSNYGYTF. In DNA, the CDR3 is TGTGCCAGCAGTCCCGGGACAAGTAACTATGGCTACACCTTC.

The chain couples TRBV7-2 to TRBJ2-5, with a tentative D call TRBD1 (8 bases). The CDR3 is 15 amino acids. V was cut by 5 bases and J by 2 bases, with 15 bases left in between. Germline CDR1 and CDR2: SGHTA and FQGNSA. Here the CDR3 reads CASSLGQGLQETQYF. Written as DNA, the CDR3 is TGTGCCAGCAGCCTAGGACAGGGACTACAAGAGACCCAGTACTTC. The full variable domain, in which reference TRBV7-2 and TRBJ2-5 provide the parts outside the CDR3, is GAGVSQSPSNKVTEKGKDVELRCDPISGHTALYWYRQSLGQGLEFLIYFQGNSAPDKSGLPSDRFSAERTGGSVSTLTIQRTQQEDSAVYLCASSLGQGLQETQYFGPGTRLLVL.

The chain links TRBV10-3 to TRBJ2-7; D assignment may be TRBD1 or TRBD2 (6 bases each). The CDR3 is 15 residues long. CDR1 ENHRY and CDR2 SYGVKD come from the germline V gene. The V gene lost 7 bases and the J gene lost 0 bases, with 16 bases spanning the gap. CDR3 in amino acids: CAIKGGGGDSYEQYF. The CDR3 DNA reads TGTGCCATCAAGGGGGGAGGCGGAGACTCCTACGAGCAGTACTTC.

This clone was observed once. The V and J genes are TRBV28 and TRBJ2-7; no clear D gene. V lost 4 bases to trimming and J lost 7 bases, with 8 bases between them. Germline CDR1 MDHEN, CDR2 SYDVKM. There are 11 residues in the CDR3. CDR3 coding DNA: TGTGCCAGCAGTTCCCCTTGGGAGCAGTACTTC. It specifies CASSSPWEQYF.

This clone was observed once. The rearrangement links TRBV14 to TRBJ2-6; TRBD1 agrees at 12 bases. The ends lost 5 bases at V and 3 bases at J; junction bases unmatched: 5. CDR1 SGHDN and CDR2 FVKESK come from the germline V gene. The CDR3 extends over 17 amino acids. The CDR3 DNA is TGTGCCAGCAGCTGGGGACAGGGGGCTGGTGGGGCCAACGTCCTGACTTTC. It codes for CASSWGQGAGGANVLTF.

As to this clone: Other DNA sequences in this specimen translate into the identical CDR3. The V call is TRBV5-1, the J call TRBJ1-2; D gene ambiguous. The CDR3 is 14 residues long. Looked up from germline, CDR1 is SGHRS and CDR2 is YFSETQ. V lost 0 bases to trimming and J lost 0 bases, with 6 bases between them. This CDR3 is CASSLAGSNYGYTF. CDR3 DNA sequence: TGCGCCAGCAGCTTGGCCGGATCTAACTATGGCTACACCTTC.

The CDR3 sequence is CASSIAPQSSYEQYF. CDR3 DNA sequence: TGTGCCAGTAGTATAGCCCCACAGAGCTCCTACGAGCAGTACTTC. The chain has TRBV19 and TRBJ2-7; D is undetermined. Germline V CDR1 and CDR2: LNHDA, SQIVND (reference sequence). This CDR3 comprises 15 residues. V was shortened by 1 base and J by 0 bases, with 10 bases between the two germline ends.

V usage is TRBV11-3 and J usage is TRBJ2-5; 13 bases align to TRBD2. Per the germline V gene, CDR1 is SGHNT and CDR2 is YENEEA. This CDR3 has 17 amino acids. Unmatched junction bases numbered 4, after V lost 3 bases and J lost 0 bases. CDR3 protein: CASSLGLAGPYQETQYF. The CDR3 DNA follows: TGTGCCAGCAGCTTGGGACTAGCGGGACCTTACCAAGAGACCCAGTACTTC. Full variable domain (missing parts from reference TRBV11-3 and TRBJ2-5): EAGVVQSPRYKIIEKKQPVAFWCNPISGHNTLYWYLQNLGQGPELLIRYENEEAVDDSQLPKDRFSAERLKGVDSTLKIQPAELGDSAVYLCASSLGLAGPYQETQYFGPGTRLLVL.

This chain uses TRBV7-2 with TRBJ2-7; no reliable D call. The CDR3 extends over 13 amino acids. CDR1 is SGHTA, CDR2 FQGNSA, per germline. V dropped 5 bases and J dropped 1 base, with 9 bases sitting between them. The CDR3 region is CASSPLLSYEQYF. CDR3 coding DNA: TGTGCCAGCAGCCCTCTTTTGTCCTACGAGCAGTACTTC.

This clone was seen a few times. This chain links TRBV13 with TRBJ2-7, with 10 positions matching TRBD2. The junction had 10 bases not matched to a gene; V was cut back by 4 bases and J by 4 bases. CDR1 is PRHDT, CDR2 FYEKMQ, per germline (reference sequence). The CDR3 is 16 residues long. CDR3 DNA sequence: TGTGCCAGCAGCTCCCTCGGACTAGCGGCCTCGTACGAGCAGTACTTC. The encoded protein is CASSSLGLAASYEQYF.

The rearrangement uses TRBV6-5 and TRBJ2-7; 7 bases align to TRBD1. V trimming: 6 bases; J trimming: 3 bases; junction bases outside the gene matches: 5. CDR1 and CDR2 from the germline V gene are MNHEY and SVGAGI. There are 13 residues in the CDR3. CDR3 DNA: TGTGCCAGCAGACGGGACAGATACTACGAGCAGTACTTC. It translates to CASRRDRYYEQYF.

This clone was seen once. The rearrangement links TRBV9 to TRBJ1-3; TRBD1 might be the D (5 bases). The CDR3 is made up of 17 amino acids. V was pared by 0 bases and J by 0 bases, with 13 bases between. The germline CDR1 and CDR2 sequences are SGDLS and YYNGEE. The CDR3 coding sequence is TGTGCCAGCAGCGTAGGAGGCAGGGCCAACTCTGGAAACACCATATATTTT. This codes for CASSVGGRANSGNTIYF.

The chain uses TRBV7-2 and TRBJ2-5, with unresolved D. Germline V lookup: CDR1 SGHTA, CDR2 FQGNSA. Trimming shortened V by 3 bases and J by 4 bases, and 15 bases separated the two germline ends. This CDR3 region has 15 residues. CDR3 DNA sequence: TGTGCCAGCAGCTTTAGACCCGCGGTAGGAGAGACCCAGTACTTC. It yields the protein CASSFRPAVGETQYF.

CDR3 sequence reads: CASSPTGGFQPQHF. The CDR3, as DNA: TGTGCCAGCAGTCCGACAGGGGGCTTTCAGCCCCAGCATTTT. The chain uses TRBV28 and TRBJ1-5; 10 positions match TRBD1. The CDR3 has 14 amino acids. V dropped 5 bases and J dropped 6; count of bases not matched to a gene: 4. Germline V gene lookup returns CDR1 MDHEN and CDR2 SYDVKM.